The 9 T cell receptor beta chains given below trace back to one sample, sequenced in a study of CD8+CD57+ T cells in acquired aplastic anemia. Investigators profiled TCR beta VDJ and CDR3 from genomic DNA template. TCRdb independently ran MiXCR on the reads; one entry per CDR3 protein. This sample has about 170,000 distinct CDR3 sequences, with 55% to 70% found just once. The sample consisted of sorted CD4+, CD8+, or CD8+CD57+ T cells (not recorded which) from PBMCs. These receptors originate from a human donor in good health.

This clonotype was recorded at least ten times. CDR3 bases: TGCAGCGTTGAGTTTGGCGAAAAACTGTTTTTT. It codes for CSVEFGEKLFF. The genes are TRBV29-1 and TRBJ1-4; D call uncertain. CDR1 and CDR2 (germline): SQVTM, ANQGSEA. This CDR3 contains 11 residues. V was pared by 3 bases and J by 8 bases, with 7 bases between. The variable domain in full, completed from reference TRBV29-1 and TRBJ1-4, reads SAVISQKPSRDICQRGTSLTIQCQVDSQVTMMFWYRQQPGQSLTLIATANQGSEATYESGFVIDKFPISRPNLTFSTLTVSNMSPEDSSIYLCSVEFGEKLFFGSGTQLSVL.

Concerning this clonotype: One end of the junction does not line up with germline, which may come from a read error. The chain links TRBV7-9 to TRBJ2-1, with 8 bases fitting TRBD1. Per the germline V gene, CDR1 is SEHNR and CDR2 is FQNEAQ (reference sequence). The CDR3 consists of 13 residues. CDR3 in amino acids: CASRWTGFGEKFF. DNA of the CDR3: TGTGCCAGCAGATGGACAGGGTTTGGTGAGAAGTTCTTC.

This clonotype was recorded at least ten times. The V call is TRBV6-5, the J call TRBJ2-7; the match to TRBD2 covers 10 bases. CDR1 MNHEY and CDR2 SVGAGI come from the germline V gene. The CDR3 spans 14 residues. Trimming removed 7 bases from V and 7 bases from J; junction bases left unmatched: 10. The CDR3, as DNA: TGTGCCAGCAAGGGTCTAGCGGGAGTGAGAGAGCAGTACTTC. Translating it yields CASKGLAGVREQYF.

CDR3 region: CASSLQEAIPNTEAFF. The CDR3 nucleotides are TGTGCCAGCAGCCTTCAGGAGGCCATACCGAACACTGAAGCTTTCTTT. The rearrangement uses TRBV25-1 and TRBJ1-1; D is unresolved. CDR1 MGHDK and CDR2 SYGVNS come from the germline V gene. Deletions cut 6 bases from V and 1 base from J, with 18 bases between. This CDR3 has 16 residues. The variable domain in full, completed from reference TRBV25-1 and TRBJ1-1, reads EADIYQTPRYLVIGTGKKITLECSQTMGHDKMYWYQQDPGMELHLIHYSYGVNSTEKGDLSSESTVSRIRTEHFPLTLESARPSHTSQYLCASSLQEAIPNTEAFFGQGTRLTVV.

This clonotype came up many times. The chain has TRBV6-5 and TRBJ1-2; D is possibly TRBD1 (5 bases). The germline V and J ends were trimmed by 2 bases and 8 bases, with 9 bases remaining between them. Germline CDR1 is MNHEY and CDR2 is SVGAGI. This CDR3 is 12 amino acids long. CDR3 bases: TGTGCCAGCAGTTACGGGGGGGAAGGCTACACCTTC. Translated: CASSYGGEGYTF.

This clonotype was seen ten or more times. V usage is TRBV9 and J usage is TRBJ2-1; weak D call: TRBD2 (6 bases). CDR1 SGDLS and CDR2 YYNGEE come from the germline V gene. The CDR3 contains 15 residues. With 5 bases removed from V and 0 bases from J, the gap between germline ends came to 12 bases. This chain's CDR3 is CASSSSGYSYNEQFF. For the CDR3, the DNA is TGTGCCAGCAGTTCCAGCGGGTACTCCTACAATGAGCAGTTCTTC.

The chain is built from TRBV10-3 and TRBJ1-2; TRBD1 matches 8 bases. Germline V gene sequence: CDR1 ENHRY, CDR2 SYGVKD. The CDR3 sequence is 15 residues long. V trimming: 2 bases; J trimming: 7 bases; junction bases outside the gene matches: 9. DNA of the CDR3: TGTGCCATCAGTGAGGGGGCAGGGGGCAATCTTGGCTACACCTTC. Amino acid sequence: CAISEGAGGNLGYTF.

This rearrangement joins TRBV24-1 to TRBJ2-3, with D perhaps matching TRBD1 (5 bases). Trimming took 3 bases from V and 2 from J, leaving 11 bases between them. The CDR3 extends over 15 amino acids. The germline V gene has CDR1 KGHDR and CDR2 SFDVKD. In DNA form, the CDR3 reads TGTGCCACCAGTGATCATTCGGACACCACAGATACGCAGTATTTT. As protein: CATSDHSDTTDTQYF.

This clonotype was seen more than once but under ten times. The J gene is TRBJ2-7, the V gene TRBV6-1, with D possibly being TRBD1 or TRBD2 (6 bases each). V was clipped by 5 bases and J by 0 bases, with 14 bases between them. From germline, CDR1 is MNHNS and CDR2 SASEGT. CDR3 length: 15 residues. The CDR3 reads CASSSLGGTSYEQYF. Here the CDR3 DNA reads TGTGCCAGCAGTAGTCTCGGGGGCACCTCCTACGAGCAGTACTTC.